Sequencing of this T cell receptor beta chain was carried out in a study of blood T cell repertoires in COVID-19. Across the whole study: T cells, B-cell-depleted T cells, or PBMCs supplied cDNA or gDNA.

Assay used: immunoSEQ multiplex PCR; TCRdb lists only in-frame clones, some missing. The sample has about 320,000 clones, 70% to 90% seen once. The cohort comprised adults aged roughly 18 to 95 years residing in 20 to 30 US areas. Recovered status applied to Cohort 3 donors who had two consecutive negative PCRs. It also applied to those with clearance or with symptom resolution. The receptor was isolated from a woman under 40 who had recovered from COVID-19. Specimen: PBMCs or T cells enriched from blood (not recorded which).

CDR3 sequence (DNA): TGTGCCTGGAGTTCGGAGGGGACTGAAGCTTTCTTT. It specifies CAWSSEGTEAFF. The V gene is TRBV30, the J gene TRBJ1-1; weak D call: TRBD1 (5 bases). Germline lookup yields CDR1 GTSNPN and CDR2 SVGIG (reference sequence). The CDR3 length is 12 residues. The V end lost 2 bases, the J end lost 5 bases, and 9 bases lay between the germline ends.